This is a list of T cell receptor beta chains from one sample in a study of T cell responses to AZD1222 COVID-19 vaccine. TCRdb's table, derived via immunoSEQ multiplex PCR, lists solely in-frame clones and lacks some. The sample includes around 140,000 clones, roughly 90% of them seen just once. This material consisted of peripheral blood, taken 28 days after the second AZD1222 dose. The receptors stem from an adult who received the AZD1222 COVID-19 vaccine. Each CDR3 is given with its conserved first and last residue. Fields, in order: D gene, V gene, clone size, J gene, CDR3 length, CDR3 DNA, CDR3 protein. A D gene is named only where the DNA matches it firmly. Not all rows give a size; the values are once, few, many and, for expanded clones, a class.

NA	TRBV10-3	NA	TRBJ1-2	13	TGTGCCATCAGTGGGTACCTGGGGGGAGGCTACACCTTC	CAISGYLGGGYTF
NA	TRBV9	NA	TRBJ1-3	14	TGTGCCAGCAGCGTAGGCACGCCTGGAAACACCATATATTTT	CASSVGTPGNTIYF
NA	TRBV29-1	NA	TRBJ1-5	13	TGCAGCGTTGAAGAACAGCCCAATCAGCCCCAGCATTTT	CSVEEQPNQPQHF
NA	TRBV7-2	NA	TRBJ1-6	15	TGTGCCAGCAGCTTAGGGGGTTCCTATAATTCACCCCTCCACTTT	CASSLGGSYNSPLHF
NA	TRBV5-1	NA	TRBJ2-3	15	TGCGCCAGCAGCTTGGCGCCGGGCGAGGCAGATACGCAGTATTTT	CASSLAPGEADTQYF
NA	TRBV7-2	NA	TRBJ1-5	13	TGTGCCAGCAGCTTAGAGGGGGGGGGACCCCAGCATTTT	CASSLEGGGPQHF
NA	TRBV28	NA	TRBJ1-5	13	TGTGCCAGGGGGCCCGATAGCAATCAGCCCCAGCATTTT	CARGPDSNQPQHF
TRBD2	TRBV28	NA	TRBJ2-1	16	TGTGCCAGCAGGGGGTCGGGACTAGCGGGCCGGTTGGAGCAGTTCTTC	CASRGSGLAGRLEQFF
NA	TRBV2	NA	TRBJ2-3	14	TGTGCCAGTATCGAGGCAGGGGCGGCAGATACGCAGTATTTT	CASIEAGAADTQYF
NA	TRBV19	NA	TRBJ1-1	15	TGTGCCAGTAGTATAGCGTGGGTAGAGGGCACTGAAGCTTTCTTT	CASSIAWVEGTEAFF
NA	TRBV19	few	TRBJ1-1	13	TGTGCCAGTAGAGAGCGGAAGAACACTGAAGCTTTCTTT	CASRERKNTEAFF